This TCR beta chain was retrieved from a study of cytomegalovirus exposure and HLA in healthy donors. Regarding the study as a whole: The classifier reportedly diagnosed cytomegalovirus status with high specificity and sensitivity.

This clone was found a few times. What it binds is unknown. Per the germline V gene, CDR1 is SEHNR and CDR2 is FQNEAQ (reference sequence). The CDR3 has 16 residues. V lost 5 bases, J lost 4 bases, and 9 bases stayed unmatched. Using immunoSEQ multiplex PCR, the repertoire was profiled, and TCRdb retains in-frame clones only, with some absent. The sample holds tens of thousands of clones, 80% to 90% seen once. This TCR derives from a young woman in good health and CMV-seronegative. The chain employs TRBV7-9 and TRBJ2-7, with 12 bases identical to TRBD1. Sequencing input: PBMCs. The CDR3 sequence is CASSNLPGQGAYEQYF. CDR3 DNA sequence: TGTGCCAGCAGCAATCTCCCGGGACAGGGGGCGTACGAGCAGTACTTC.